This T cell receptor beta chain is from a study of T cell responses to AZD1222 COVID-19 vaccine (dated by TCRdb to the early 2020s). Turning to the overall study: AZD1222 recipients whose second dose came at about 4 weeks and those whose second dose came at about 12 weeks were combined into one group, since spike-specific TCR depth and breadth did not differ between the two schedules. TCR sequencing was performed for fewer than 250 trial participants, of whom approximately 200 were given two doses of AZD1222 and some 25 were given two doses of MenACWY control vaccine. Trial participants were enrolled into age subgroups of 18-55, 56-69 and 70-plus years, which contained about 150, 27 and 61 TCR-sequenced participants, respectively.

For this clone: Its antigen specificity is not known. No quality values exist for individual bases; no much larger clone is one base distant.

The time point label corresponds to: baseline before first vaccination. Vaccinee samples came from UK trials COV001 and COV002, including a single-blind randomized controlled phase 2/3 trial of AZD1222 (ChAdOx1 nCoV-19) in healthy adults. For TCRbeta chain sequencing, PBMC samples from trial participants were taken at day 0 and at day 28 after the second dose. The CDR3 goes from the cysteine to the phenylalanine over 12 residues. The CDR3 DNA has 36 bases and is translated from base 1. The germline V gene (reference sequence) sets CDR1 to LNHDA and CDR2 to SQIVND. V sheds 7 bases and J sheds 4 bases, leaving 10 bases between their ends. Broad study findings and their caveats: Nearly half of unique spike-specific TCRs reportedly recognized epitopes outside regions mutated in the B.1.351 and B.1.1.7 variants. CD4 TCRs associated with the vaccine covered the entire spike protein, and the dominant responses were in regions 160-218 and 743-854. Only six AZD1222 recipients were SARS-CoV-2 seropositive at baseline, limiting conclusions about previously exposed vaccinees. In the small 56-69-year group, the increase in depth fell short of significance, most likely because of low power. Because no samples from the day 14 peak response were available, repertoires could be characterized only after the peak T cell response. Most participants were white British and females outnumbered males, and the authors suggested that clonal diversity may have been underestimated. Spike-specific TCR breadth and depth rose significantly after two AZD1222 doses compared with day 0 and with MenACWY recipients.

The CDR3 regions of human TCRbeta chains were subjected to immunosequencing. For the original study's pipeline: Repertoire TCRs were matched against a reference library of SARS-CoV-2-specific TCRs generated with the MIRA antigen-specificity platform. Breadth was defined as the fraction of unique TCRs that were SARS-CoV-2-associated. Depth was defined as the fraction of total T cells that were SARS-CoV-2-associated. Using the MIRA data, every spike-specific TCR was mapped to the spike region that the TCR reacted to and assigned to either a CD4 or a CD8 class. Log10-transformed breadth and depth values were compared by one-way ANOVA with Sidak's multiple comparisons tests. In TCRdb, the immuneACCESS table is reduced to in-frame sequences with V and J assigned. These tables do not hold every clone; where another copy was compared, an unresolved V gene accounts for under half, and the others remain unexplained. V, J and clone size reflect that table, while D and trimming were determined from the DNA. This sample has about 120,000 clones in its table, and around 88% of those were observed once. Around 9.6% of the sample lies in the top ten.

The V and J genes are TRBV19 and TRBJ1-1; no D gene is confidently identified. The TCR was taken from an adult in good health. This sample comprised peripheral blood, obtained on day 0 of AZD1222 vaccination. The DNA reads as follows: TGTGCCAGTACGGTAGGGAGCACTGAAGCTTTCTTT. The resulting protein is CASTVGSTEAFF.